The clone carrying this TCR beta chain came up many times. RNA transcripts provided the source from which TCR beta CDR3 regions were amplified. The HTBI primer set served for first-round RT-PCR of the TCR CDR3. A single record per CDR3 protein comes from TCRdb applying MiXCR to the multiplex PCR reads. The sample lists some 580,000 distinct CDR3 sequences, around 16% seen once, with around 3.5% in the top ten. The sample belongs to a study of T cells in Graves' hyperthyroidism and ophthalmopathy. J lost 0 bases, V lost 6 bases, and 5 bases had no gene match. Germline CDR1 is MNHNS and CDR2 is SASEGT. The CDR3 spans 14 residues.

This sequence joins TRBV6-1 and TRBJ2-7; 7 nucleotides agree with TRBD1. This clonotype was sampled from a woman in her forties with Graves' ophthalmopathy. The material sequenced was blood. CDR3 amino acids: CASSVRDSSYEQYF. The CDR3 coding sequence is TGTGCCAGCAGCGTCCGGGACAGCTCCTACGAGCAGTACTTC.